These 3 T cell receptor beta chains were sequenced from one sample in a study of blood T cell repertoires in COVID-19. Sequencing was performed with immunoSEQ multiplex PCR; in TCRdb, only in-frame clones are kept and a portion is missing. This sample has hundreds of thousands of clones, with around 83% found just once. The sequenced sample was peripheral blood. The receptors here all came from a man older than 75 with acute or convalescent COVID-19.

The J gene is TRBJ2-1, the V gene TRBV24-1; 8 nucleotides line up with TRBD2. The CDR3 loop spans 15 amino acids. The ends lost 10 bases at V and 8 bases at J; junction bases unmatched: 15. Germline V gives CDR1 KGHDR, CDR2 SFDVKD. CDR3 sequence: CATSKRGGMPDEQFF. The CDR3 bases are TGTGCCACTTCGAAACGGGGGGGAATGCCGGATGAGCAGTTCTTC.

The V and J genes are TRBV24-1 and TRBJ1-2; tentative D call: TRBD1 (6 bases). Germline lookup yields CDR1 KGHDR and CDR2 SFDVKD. The CDR3 consists of 12 residues. Trimming took off 9 bases at V and 5 bases at J, with 12 bases between the two ends. This CDR3 is CATSRGAYGYTF. The CDR3 DNA reads TGTGCCACCTCTCGGGGGGCGTATGGCTACACCTTC.

CDR3 DNA: TGTGCCAGCAGTGAAGCGGGTTATTACAGGGGGCTTGGCTACACCTTC. Its translation is CASSEAGYYRGLGYTF. This chain uses TRBV6-1 with TRBJ1-2; 9 bases fit TRBD1. The CDR3 is 16 residues long. J was trimmed by 7 bases and V by 0 bases; bases with no gene match: 9. Germline CDR1 and CDR2: MNHNS and SASEGT.